This T cell receptor beta chain was sequenced during a study of control samples from healthy donors and cancer patients. Sequencing was performed with immunoSEQ multiplex PCR; in TCRdb, only in-frame clones are kept and a portion is missing. The sample has about 55,000 clones, roughly 86% seen once. CDR3 length: 13 residues. V lost 3 bases, J lost 6 bases, and 2 bases stayed unmatched. Per germline, CDR1 SGHTA and CDR2 FQGNSA. This receptor was taken from a middle-aged man in good health. The chain has TRBV7-2 and TRBJ1-2; 9 bases fit TRBD1. Sequenced: blood. The CDR3 reads CASSLGQGNGYTF. The CDR3 coding sequence is TGTGCCAGCAGCTTGGGACAGGGAAATGGCTACACCTTC. Complete variable domain (other parts from reference TRBV7-2 and TRBJ1-2): GAGVSQSPSNKVTEKGKDVELRCDPISGHTALYWYRQSLGQGLEFLIYFQGNSAPDKSGLPSDRFSAERTGGSVSTLTIQRTQQEDSAVYLCASSLGQGNGYTFGSGTRLTVV.